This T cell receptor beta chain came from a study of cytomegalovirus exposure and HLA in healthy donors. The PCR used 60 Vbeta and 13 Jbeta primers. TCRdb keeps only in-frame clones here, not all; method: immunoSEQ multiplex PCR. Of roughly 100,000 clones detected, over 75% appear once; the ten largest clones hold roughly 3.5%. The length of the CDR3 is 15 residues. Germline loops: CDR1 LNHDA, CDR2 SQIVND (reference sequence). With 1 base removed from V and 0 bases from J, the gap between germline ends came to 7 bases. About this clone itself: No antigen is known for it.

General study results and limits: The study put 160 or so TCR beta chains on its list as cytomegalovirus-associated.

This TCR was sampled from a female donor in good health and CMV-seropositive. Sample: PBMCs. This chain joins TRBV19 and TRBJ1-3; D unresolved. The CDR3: CASSIGASSGNTIYF. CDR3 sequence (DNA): TGTGCCAGTAGTATAGGTGCGAGCTCTGGAAACACCATATATTTT. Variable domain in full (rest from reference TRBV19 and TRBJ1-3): DGGITQSPKYLFRKEGQNVTLSCEQNLNHDAMYWYRQDPGQGLRLIYYSQIVNDFQKGDIAEGYSVSREKKESFPLTVTSAQKNPTAFYLCASSIGASSGNTIYFGEGSWLTVV.